The 19 T cell receptor beta chains listed next were all sequenced from one sample in a study of CD8+CD57+ T cells in acquired aplastic anemia. Profiles of TCR beta VDJ and CDR3 were generated from a genomic DNA template. Using its own MiXCR run on the reads, TCRdb lists one record per CDR3 protein. The sample consists of around 68,000 distinct CDR3 sequences, roughly 50% of them appearing once. The sample was sorted CD4+, CD8+, or CD8+CD57+ T cells (not recorded which) from PBMCs. The receptors stem from a human donor in good health, serving as a control.

The chain uses TRBV27 and TRBJ2-5, with D possibly being TRBD2 (5 bases). Germline assignment: CDR1 MNHEY and CDR2 SMNVEV (reference sequence). The CDR3 is made up of 20 amino acids. V lost 3 bases and J 5 bases, leaving 31 bases between the germline ends. Here the CDR3 reads CASSFSPTAYTGLSAETQYF. The DNA of the CDR3 is TGTGCCAGCAGTTTTTCACCAACCGCTTACACCGGACTCTCGGCGGAGACCCAGTACTTC.

The chain couples TRBV9 to TRBJ1-2; D is possibly TRBD1 (5 bases). Germline assignment: CDR1 SGDLS and CDR2 YYNGEE. This CDR3 is built from 13 residues. V lost 2 bases, J lost 7 bases, and 12 bases lay in between. CDR3 residues: CASSVRLGGGYTF. In DNA, the CDR3 is TGTGCCAGCAGCGTTCGGCTCGGGGGTGGCTACACCTTC.

This chain uses TRBV25-1 with TRBJ1-5; tentatively, D is TRBD1 (6 bases). Germline CDR1 MGHDK, CDR2 SYGVNS. V shed 6 bases and J shed 2 bases, with 17 bases lying between them. The CDR3 covers 16 residues. DNA for the CDR3: TGTGCCAGCAGCTTGTATGGACAGATTGGCAATCAGCCCCAGCATTTT. It codes for CASSLYGQIGNQPQHF.

The chain has TRBV24-1 and TRBJ1-2; a possible D gene is TRBD1 (5 bases). The V and J ends lost 2 bases and 2 bases respectively, with 11 bases between them. Germline-derived CDR1 and CDR2 are KGHDR and SFDVKD. CDR3 length: 15 residues. The CDR3 is CATSDSTTENYGYTF. The CDR3 DNA is TGTGCCACCAGTGATTCCACGACAGAGAACTATGGCTACACCTTC.

The chain joins TRBV7-8 to TRBJ2-7; D possibly corresponds to TRBD1 (5 bases). Germline lookup yields CDR1 SGHVS and CDR2 FQNEAQ. The V end was cut by 5 bases, the J end by 7 bases, with 12 bases between. CDR3 size: 12 residues. The CDR3 region has the DNA TGTGCCAGCAGCCCACAGGCAGAAGAGCAGTACTTC. Protein: CASSPQAEEQYF.

This clonotype appeared many times. The chain uses TRBV2 and TRBJ1-1, with 10 bases that match TRBD1. Germline V gives CDR1 SNHLY, CDR2 FYNNEI. The CDR3 runs 17 residues. Trimming took 4 bases from V and 0 from J; bases not matched to a gene: 8. CDR3 coding DNA: TGTGCCAGCAGTGGCTTGGACAGGGGGGATATGAACACTGAAGCTTTCTTT. Translating it yields CASSGLDRGDMNTEAFF.

Details on this clonotype: An end of the junction differs from the germline gene, which may be a read error. The chain carries TRBV29-1 and TRBJ1-2; no clear D. The length of the CDR3 is 13 residues. The germline V gene encodes CDR1 SQVTM and CDR2 ANQGSEA. DNA of the CDR3: TGCAGCGTTGAAGACGCGGCTAATTATGGCTACACCTTC. This encodes CSVEDAANYGYTF.

The CDR3 DNA sequence: TGTGCCAGCTCACCTAACAGGGGACGGGATGGCTACACCTTC. It yields the protein CASSPNRGRDGYTF. This chain joins TRBV18 and TRBJ1-2, with 7 bases that match TRBD1. CDR1 is KGHSH, CDR2 LQKENI, per germline. V was pared by 3 bases and J by 6 bases, with 7 bases of the junction left unmatched. The CDR3 has 14 amino acids.

This clonotype has at least ten counts. V is TRBV6-2 or TRBV6-3 and J is TRBJ2-7; no clear D. Per the germline V gene, CDR1 is MNHEY and CDR2 is SVGEGT. V shed 2 bases and J shed 2 bases, with 7 bases lying between them. CDR3 length equals 13 residues. The CDR3 nucleotides read TGTGCCAGCAGTTACAGCAGGACCTACGAGCAGTACTTC. Amino acids: CASSYSRTYEQYF.

The chain has TRBV2 and TRBJ2-3; D not resolved. V lost 1 base and J 4 bases, leaving 9 bases between the germline ends. The CDR3 is 14 residues long. The germline V gene encodes CDR1 SNHLY and CDR2 FYNNEI. CDR3 in amino acids: CASSEGWESDTQYF. CDR3 sequence (DNA): TGTGCCAGCAGTGAAGGTTGGGAATCAGATACGCAGTATTTT.

This sequence joins TRBV20-1 and TRBJ2-1, with D possibly matching TRBD2 (6 bases). The CDR3 extends over 13 amino acids. Trimming left V 6 bases short and J 4 bases short, with 13 bases between. The germline V gene encodes CDR1 DFQATT and CDR2 SNEGSKA (reference sequence). DNA of the CDR3: TGCAGTGCCGTCTCGGGGGAGTACAATGAGCAGTTCTTC. It specifies CSAVSGEYNEQFF.

The chain uses TRBV11-1 and TRBJ1-1; the D gene is possibly TRBD1 (6 bases). The CDR3 extends over 16 amino acids. V lost 5 bases and J 5 bases, leaving 21 bases between the germline ends. CDR1 is SGHAT and CDR2 is FQDESV in the germline V gene (reference sequence). CDR3 protein: CASSVGGLVAVTEAFF. In DNA form, the CDR3 reads TGTGCCAGCAGCGTAGGGGGGCTGGTTGCGGTGACTGAAGCTTTCTTT.

This clonotype has more than one count but fewer than ten. Since a much larger clone is just one base distant, this may be a read error. The chain is built from TRBV11-1 and TRBJ2-3; either TRBD1 or TRBD2 may fit D (6 bases each). Germline assignment: CDR1 SGHAT and CDR2 FQDESV (reference sequence). The CDR3 length is 15 residues. The V end lost 6 bases, the J end lost 6 bases, and 19 bases lay between the germline ends. The CDR3 sequence: CASSPLGGNFDTQYF. CDR3 DNA: TGTGCCAGCAGTCCGTTAGGGGGGAACTTTGATACGCAGTATTTT. Together with reference TRBV11-1 and TRBJ2-3, the CDR3 gives the full variable domain: EAEVAQSPRYKITEKSQAVAFWCDPISGHATLYWYRQILGQGPELLVQFQDESVVDDSQLPKDRFSAERLKGVDSTLKIQPAELGDSAMYLCASSPLGGNFDTQYFGPGTRLTVL.

The rearrangement links TRBV3-1 to TRBJ2-5; a possible D gene is TRBD2 (6 bases). The CDR3 totals 14 residues. The germline V gene has CDR1 LGHDT and CDR2 YNNKEL (reference sequence). Between the trimmed V and J ends, which lost 1 base and 5 bases, there was a span of 11 bases. Written as DNA, the CDR3 is TGTGCCAGCAGCCAAGGGGCGGGGTTGGAGACCCAGTACTTC. Translation gives CASSQGAGLETQYF.

This clonotype showed up just a few times. A read error may produce the germline difference seen at one junction end. V usage is TRBV29-1 and J usage is TRBJ2-2, with D perhaps TRBD2 (7 bases). The germline CDR1 and CDR2 sequences are SQVTM and ANQGSEA. The CDR3 is 11 amino acids. CDR3 sequence: CSVEDTGGLFF. CDR3 DNA sequence: TGCAGCGTTGAAGACACCGGGGGGCTGTTCTTT.

This clonotype was observed a few times. Relative to the germline gene, one junction end is altered; a read error may explain this. This chain links TRBV4-2 with TRBJ2-7; maybe TRBD2 (6 bases). Per the germline V gene, CDR1 is LGHNA and CDR2 is YNFKEQ. The CDR3 runs 13 residues. CDR3 loop: CASSQVSGDEQHF. The CDR3 DNA is TGTGCCAGCAGCCAAGTGTCGGGAGACGAGCAGCACTTC.

This clonotype was counted only a few times. The chain couples TRBV15 to TRBJ2-1; 8 positions match TRBD2. The CDR3 sequence is 17 residues long. The ends lost 3 bases at V and 8 bases at J; junction bases unmatched: 15. The germline gives CDR1 LNHNV, CDR2 YYDKDF (reference sequence). The CDR3 reads CATSSPGLAGFNHEQFF. The CDR3 DNA follows: TGTGCCACCAGCAGCCCAGGACTAGCAGGATTTAACCATGAGCAGTTCTTC.

V gene TRBV7-3 combines with J gene TRBJ2-5; D is ambiguous. Germline lookup yields CDR1 SGHTA and CDR2 FQGTGA. V was cut by 2 bases and J by 7 bases, with 11 bases left in between. This CDR3 comprises 13 residues. The CDR3 nucleotides are TGTGCCAGCAGCTTAGCTCGTAGAGGGACCCAGTACTTC. This encodes CASSLARRGTQYF.

By sample share, this clonotype is medium-sized. The J gene is TRBJ1-2, the V gene TRBV29-1; the match to TRBD1 covers 7 bases. From germline, CDR1 is SQVTM and CDR2 ANQGSEA. The CDR3 length is 15 residues. Germline trimming cut 1 base from V and 1 base from J; bases unmatched to any gene: 6. CDR3 in DNA: TGCAGCGTTGAAGGGGAAACAGGGGTTAACTATGGCTACACCTTC. Encoded protein: CSVEGETGVNYGYTF.